The clone carrying this T cell receptor (beta chain) was recorded once. Its antigen is unidentified. The data derive from a study of T cell responses to AZD1222 COVID-19 vaccine. Study observations and caveats: It was only after the peak T cell response that any repertoires were sampled. Distributed over spike, vaccine-associated CD4 TCRs predominated at 160-218 and 743-854. Reportedly, nearly half the spike-specific TCRs target unmutated variant regions. Just a handful of people given AZD1222 tested seropositive at baseline.

TCRdb's copy holds only in-frame clones and misses some; the assay was immunoSEQ multiplex PCR. Altogether approximately 260,000 clones are present, approximately 95% being singletons, with the ten largest covering around 0.57%. Germline-derived CDR1 and CDR2 are SGHNT and YYREEE (reference sequence). Trimming removed 9 bases from V and 0 bases from J, with 10 bases in between. This CDR3 has 12 residues. This sample comprised peripheral blood, obtained on day 0 of AZD1222 vaccination. This sequence was found in an adult in good health. The chain couples TRBV5-4 to TRBJ2-7, with D possibly being TRBD1 (6 bases). CDR3 sequence: CAMNRDSYEQYF. The DNA for the CDR3 is TGTGCCATGAACAGGGACTCCTACGAGCAGTACTTC.